Listed below are T cell receptor beta chains from one sample, sequenced in a study of blood T cell repertoires in COVID-19. Sequencing used immunoSEQ multiplex PCR; TCRdb keeps in-frame clones, though not all of them. The top ten clones hold around 43% of a sample with 45,000 to 65,000 clones, 77% of them seen once. Sample: peripheral blood. These receptors originate from an older man with active or convalescent COVID-19. The CDR3 runs from the conserved cysteine through the conserved F or W. The D gene is left open where the match is weak. Only some rows state a clone size, as once, few, many or a class for expanded clones.

v_gene	j_gene	d_gene	abundance	CDR3nt	CDR3aa
TRBV29-1	TRBJ1-2	TRBD1	NA	TGCAGCGTCACTCCGACAGGGCCCTATGGCTACACCTTC	CSVTPTGPYGYTF
TRBV5-1	TRBJ1-1	NA	NA	TGCGCCAGCAGCTTGTTGATAAGACAAGGCACTGAAGCTTTCTTT	CASSLLIRQGTEAFF
TRBV7-9	TRBJ2-1	NA	NA	TGTGCCAGCAGCTTCGGGGGGCCGGGTGAGCAGTTCTTC	CASSFGGPGEQFF
TRBV28	TRBJ1-2	TRBD1	NA	TGTGCCAGCAGTTTACTGGGACAGAACTATGGCTACACCTTC	CASSLLGQNYGYTF
TRBV3-1/TRBV3-2	TRBJ1-2	TRBD1	NA	TGTGCCAGCAGCCGCCGGACAGGTTGGCATGGCTACACCTTC	CASSRRTGWHGYTF
TRBV27	TRBJ1-5	NA	medium-sized	TGTGCCAGCAGTTCGGACAGCGCTACAGGTCAGCCCCAGCATTTT	CASSSDSATGQPQHF
TRBV2	TRBJ1-1	TRBD1	NA	TGTGCCAGCAGTCCTCGGGAACAGGGGAGTGAAGCTTTCTTT	CASSPREQGSEAFF
TRBV11-3	TRBJ1-6	NA	NA	TGTGCCAGCAGCTTGGGCAGAACGAATTCACCCCTCCACTTT	CASSLGRTNSPLHF
TRBV7-2	TRBJ1-1	TRBD1	NA	TGTGCCAGCAGCGAAGAGACAGGGTGGAGCATGAACACTGAAGCTTTCTTT	CASSEETGWSMNTEAFF
TRBV2	TRBJ1-5	NA	once	TGTGCCAGCCTGAGAGATAGCAATCAGCCCCAGCATTTT	CASLRDSNQPQHF
TRBV11-2	TRBJ1-6	NA	NA	TGTGCCAGCCGATTCCAGGCGACCTCCTATAATTCACCCCTCCACTTT	CASRFQATSYNSPLHF
TRBV4-2	TRBJ1-1	NA	few	TGTGCCAGCAGCCAAGAACAGAGCACTGAAGCTTTCTTT	CASSQEQSTEAFF
TRBV2	TRBJ2-5	TRBD2	NA	TGTGCCAGCAGTGTGGGGCTAGCGGGGGCCGCCGGAATAACCCAGTACTTC	CASSVGLAGAAGITQYF
TRBV5-1	TRBJ2-3	NA	NA	TGCGCCAGCTCTATGGGCGGGAATGCGAGAGATACGCAGTATTTT	CASSMGGNARDTQYF
TRBV6-6	TRBJ1-3	NA	NA	TGTGCCAGCAGTTACTCCTCAGGCAACTCTGGAAACACCATATATTTT	CASSYSSGNSGNTIYF
TRBV10-2	TRBJ2-1	NA	NA	TGCGCCAGCAGTGAGATCCCCCGCAATGAGCAGTTCTTC	CASSEIPRNEQFF
TRBV6-5	TRBJ1-1	NA	few	TGTGCCAGCAGTTACTCGGCAGGGTGGACTGAAGCTTTCTTT	CASSYSAGWTEAFF
TRBV4-1	TRBJ1-1	TRBD1	few	TGCGCCAGCAGCCCCGGACAGGGGGCGGACACTGAAGCTTTCTTT	CASSPGQGADTEAFF
TRBV14	TRBJ1-2	NA	NA	TGTGCCAGCAGCCAAGATCTGCAGTGGCCCGATGGTAGCTACACCTTC	CASSQDLQWPDGSYTF
TRBV5-1	TRBJ2-1	NA	NA	TGCGCCAGCAGCTTAAGGGACAAGGGCGAGCAGTTCTTC	CASSLRDKGEQFF
TRBV5-6	TRBJ1-6	NA	NA	TGTGCCAGCAGCTTGTATCACGGGAGGAATAATTCACCCCTCCACTTT	CASSLYHGRNNSPLHF
TRBV27	TRBJ1-6	NA	NA	TGTGCCAGCACGAATCGGGGGGATCAGAATTCACCCCTCCACTTT	CASTNRGDQNSPLHF
TRBV6-6	TRBJ2-7	TRBD1	NA	TGTGCCAGCACCCTGACAGGGGGCGAGCAGTACTTC	CASTLTGGEQYF
TRBV14	TRBJ1-2	NA	NA	TGTGCCAGCAGCCAGCGCGGGAACTATGGCTACACCTTC	CASSQRGNYGYTF
TRBV5-1	TRBJ1-4	NA	NA	TGCGCCAGCAGGATCTCCGGGACAAGTGAAAAACTGTTTTTT	CASRISGTSEKLFF
TRBV27	TRBJ1-1	TRBD1	NA	TGTGCCAGCCGGACAGGTAGGAACACTGAAGCTTTCTTT	CASRTGRNTEAFF
TRBV11-2	TRBJ2-1	TRBD2	NA	TGTGCCAGCAGCTTAGAACTAGCGGGAGCTTACAATGAGCAGTTCTTC	CASSLELAGAYNEQFF
TRBV28	TRBJ1-2	TRBD1	once	TGTGCCAGCAGTTTCTTGGGACAGAAAATTTCCCTAGGCTACACCTTC	CASSFLGQKISLGYTF
TRBV6-1	TRBJ2-7	TRBD2	NA	TGTGCCAGCAGTGAAGCGGACGGGGGGGGCTACGAGCAGTACTTC	CASSEADGGGYEQYF
TRBV4-1	TRBJ1-4	NA	few	TGCGCCAGCAGCCAGGCGAAGGGGGCAACTAATGAAAAACTGTTTTTT	CASSQAKGATNEKLFF
TRBV9	TRBJ1-1	TRBD1	NA	TGTGCCAGCAGCGAGTACGTATTGGGGGACAGGGGGATCTCTGACACTGAAGCTTTCTTT	CASSEYVLGDRGISDTEAFF
TRBV29-1	TRBJ1-2	TRBD1	NA	TGCAGCGTTAACACAGGGGGTGGCTACACCTTC	CSVNTGGGYTF
TRBV7-9	TRBJ2-2	TRBD2	NA	TGTGCCAGCAGCTCGATGGTTTTGACTAGCGAAAACACCGGGGAGCTGTTTTTT	CASSSMVLTSENTGELFF
TRBV15	TRBJ2-2	TRBD1	few	TGTGCCACCAAGGACAGGGTAGTTGCCGGGGAGCTGTTTTTT	CATKDRVVAGELFF
TRBV12-3/TRBV12-4	TRBJ1-1	NA	NA	TGTGCCAGCAGCCCCAGGGCGGTAGCTGAAGCTTTCTTT	CASSPRAVAEAFF
TRBV11-3	TRBJ1-2	NA	few	TGTGCCAGCAGCTTATTTTCGGGGGACGGCTACACCTTC	CASSLFSGDGYTF
TRBV18	TRBJ1-2	NA	NA	TGTGCCAGCTCACCAGAGGGAAGCCGTTACTATGGCTACACCTTC	CASSPEGSRYYGYTF
TRBV12-5	TRBJ1-1	NA	NA	TGTGCTAGTGGCAGAGGTGCGAACACTGAAGCTTTCTTT	CASGRGANTEAFF
TRBV5-1	TRBJ1-2	NA	medium-sized	TGCGCCAGCAGCTTGGATAGGACACCCCGAGCGGGCTACACCTTC	CASSLDRTPRAGYTF
TRBV19	TRBJ2-2	NA	NA	TGTGCCAGTAGTATAGATCGCACCGGGGAGCTGTTTTTT	CASSIDRTGELFF
TRBV28	TRBJ2-2	TRBD1	NA	TGTGCCAGCAGTTTAAGGGGACAGGGCGGCCCCGGGGAGCTGTTTTTT	CASSLRGQGGPGELFF
TRBV11-3	TRBJ2-2	TRBD1	once	TGTGCCAGCACCATGGACAGGGGGGGCACCGGGGAGCTGTTTTTT	CASTMDRGGTGELFF
TRBV3-1/TRBV3-2	TRBJ2-4	TRBD2	NA	TGTGCCAGCAGCCAAATGGTACTAGCGGGCCGAAGGATTCAGTACTTC	CASSQMVLAGRRIQYF
TRBV27	TRBJ2-5	NA	once	TGTGCCAGCAAACGGACGGGGTCAATCCAAGAGACCCAGTACTTC	CASKRTGSIQETQYF
TRBV29-1	TRBJ2-7	TRBD2	NA	TGCAGCGTTGCTGGGGGGGTCTACGAGCAGTACTTC	CSVAGGVYEQYF
TRBV6-2/TRBV6-3	TRBJ2-7	NA	few	TGTGCCAGCAGTTACTCGCGCTACGAGCAGTACTTC	CASSYSRYEQYF
TRBV10-3	TRBJ1-1	TRBD1	NA	TGTGCCATCACCGGGACAGGGAACACTGAAGCTTTCTTT	CAITGTGNTEAFF
TRBV7-3	TRBJ2-2	NA	NA	TGTGCCAGCGGCTCGACTAGGACCGGGGAGCTGTTTTTT	CASGSTRTGELFF
TRBV6-2/TRBV6-3	TRBJ2-7	TRBD1	NA	TGTGCCAGCAGTTACTCGGGACAGGGGGCCTACGAGCAGTACTTC	CASSYSGQGAYEQYF
TRBV12-3/TRBV12-4	TRBJ1-1	NA	once	TGTGCCAGCAGCCGGGGACACCTCGATGAAGCTTTCTTT	CASSRGHLDEAFF
TRBV9	TRBJ2-7	TRBD1	NA	TGTGCCAGCAGCCCGCAGGGGGCGAGTGAGCAGTACTTC	CASSPQGASEQYF
TRBV4-1	TRBJ1-2	NA	NA	TGCGCCAGCAGCCAAGCCCAGACAGCTTCTAACTATGGCTACACCTTC	CASSQAQTASNYGYTF
TRBV6-2/TRBV6-3	TRBJ2-7	TRBD1	NA	TGTGCCAGCAGCTTTGGACAGGGGCCCTACGAGCAGTACTTC	CASSFGQGPYEQYF